This T cell receptor (beta chain) is drawn from a study of T cell repertoires in ileal Crohn's disease. The CDR3 spans 15 residues. Trimming took 3 bases from V and 1 from J, leaving 10 bases between them. Germline-derived CDR1 and CDR2 are LNHDA and SQIVND (reference sequence). Only in-frame clones appear in the TCRdb table, and some are missing; sequencing was by immunoSEQ multiplex PCR. The sample carries around 8,600 clones, about 80% recorded once. The sequencing input was ileal tissue. V is TRBV19 and J is TRBJ1-3; no clear D. This TCR was recovered from an adult with Crohn's disease. CDR3 in DNA: TGTGCCAGTAGTATCGTACATTTGTCTGGAAACACCATATATTTT. Translation gives CASSIVHLSGNTIYF.